These 4 T cell receptor beta chains came from one sample sequenced in a study of T cells in Graves' hyperthyroidism and ophthalmopathy. There were TCR beta CDR3 regions amplified from RNA transcripts. Researchers ran a first-round RT-PCR on the TCR CDR3 using the HTBI primer set. MiXCR, applied by TCRdb to the multiplex PCR reads, yields one record per CDR3 protein. The sample holds about 400,000 distinct CDR3 sequences, approximately 15% seen once. Sequencing was done on a sample of blood. The receptor set was obtained from a woman under 40 with Graves' hyperthyroidism.

This CDR3 reads CASIQQRKDENTDTQYF. The CDR3 DNA follows: TGTGCCAGCATCCAGCAGCGGAAGGACGAAAACACAGATACGCAGTATTTT. The chain has TRBV9 and TRBJ2-3; the D gene is possibly TRBD2 (5 bases). The CDR3 consists of 17 residues. Germline lookup yields CDR1 SGDLS and CDR2 YYNGEE. With 6 bases removed from V and 2 bases from J, the gap between germline ends came to 22 bases.

This clonotype has a count of ten or more. V usage is TRBV20-1 and J usage is TRBJ2-3; the match to TRBD2 covers 7 bases. Germline lookup yields CDR1 DFQATT and CDR2 SNEGSKA (reference sequence). The CDR3 loop spans 15 amino acids. Trimming took 0 bases from V and 1 from J; bases not matched to a gene: 4. DNA for the CDR3: TGCAGTGCTAGAGAGCGGGAGTATGGCACAGATACGCAGTATTTT. Encoded protein: CSAREREYGTDTQYF.

In this sample, this clonotype turned up many times. The chain uses TRBV20-1 and TRBJ2-7, with 10 bases that match TRBD2. V lost 0 bases, J lost 3 bases, and 20 bases stayed unmatched. Germline lookup yields CDR1 DFQATT and CDR2 SNEGSKA (reference sequence). The CDR3 consists of 20 residues. CDR3 bases: TGCAGTGCTAGAGACAAGATGTCAGCACTAGCGGGGCATAGTGTCTACGAGCAGTACTTC. Its protein is CSARDKMSALAGHSVYEQYF.

This clonotype was counted many times. This chain uses TRBV28 with TRBJ2-5; 10 nucleotides line up with TRBD2. From germline, CDR1 is MDHEN and CDR2 SYDVKM. The trim removed 3 bases at V and 5 bases at J, leaving 9 bases unmatched. This CDR3 contains 16 residues. The CDR3 region has the DNA TGTGCCAGCAGTTTGGCTTGGCTAGCGGGAGCTGAGACCCAGTACTTC. This translates into CASSLAWLAGAETQYF.